This T cell receptor beta chain originates from a study of spatial heterogeneity in lung cancer. Study-level background: About 26 months after resection was the median timing of the follow-up PBMC samples, which were sequenced when available. Beta-chain sequences were consistently detected more often than alpha-chain sequences. The average appearance count of each unique TCR and UMI combination in raw reads was more than 9.5.

This clonotype was detected ten times or more. Stated time point: blood at routine non-recurrence follow-up after resection. TCRdb re-analysed the 5' RACE reads in MiXCR, keeping a single row per CDR3 protein. The sample has 27,000 or so distinct CDR3 sequences, 5% to 5.5% seen once; the top ten hold 20% to 25%. The sample here was PBMCs, taken at follow-up. The receptor's source is a female donor with early-stage non-small cell lung cancer.

CDR3 nucleotide sequence: TGTGCCAGCAGCAGACCGGGACAGAGGAACACTGAAGCTTTCTTT. Encoded protein: CASSRPGQRNTEAFF. V is TRBV5-4 and J is TRBJ1-1; TRBD1 matches at 7 bases. The germline V gene has CDR1 SGHNT and CDR2 YYREEE (reference sequence). V dropped 4 bases and J dropped 1; count of bases not matched to a gene: 7. This CDR3 comprises 15 residues.